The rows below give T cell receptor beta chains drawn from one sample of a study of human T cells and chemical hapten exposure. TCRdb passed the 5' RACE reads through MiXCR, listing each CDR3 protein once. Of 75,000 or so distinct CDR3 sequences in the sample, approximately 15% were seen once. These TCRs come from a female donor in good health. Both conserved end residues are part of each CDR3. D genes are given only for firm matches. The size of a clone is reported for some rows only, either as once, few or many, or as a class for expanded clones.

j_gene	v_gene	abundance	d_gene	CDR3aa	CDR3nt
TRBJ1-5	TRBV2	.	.	CASSEELGNQPQHF	TGTGCCAGCAGTGAAGAGCTGGGGAATCAGCCCCAGCATTTT
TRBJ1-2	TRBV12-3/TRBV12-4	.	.	CASNQPGTRSGYTF	TGTGCCAGCAACCAACCCGGGACACGTAGTGGCTACACCTTC
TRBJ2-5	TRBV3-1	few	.	CASSQAGYEIFPRYF	TGTGCCAGCAGCCAAGCGGGGTACGAAATCTTTCCGCGGTACTTC
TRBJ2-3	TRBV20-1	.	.	CSARGYRMRTDTQYF	TGCAGTGCTAGAGGATATCGGATGCGCACAGATACGCAGTATTTT
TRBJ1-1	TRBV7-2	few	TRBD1	CASSLTGGLSTEAFF	TGTGCCAGCAGCTTAACAGGGGGCTTGAGCACTGAAGCTTTCTTT
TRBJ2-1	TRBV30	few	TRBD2	CAWSLAGYSYNEQFF	TGTGCCTGGAGTTTAGCGGGATACTCCTACAATGAGCAGTTCTTC
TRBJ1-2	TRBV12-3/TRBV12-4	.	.	CASSEGLLSYGYTF	TGTGCCAGCAGTGAAGGGTTGTTGAGCTATGGCTACACCTTC
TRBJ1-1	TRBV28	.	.	CATSTGMNTEAFF	TGTGCCACCTCGACAGGCATGAACACTGAAGCTTTCTTT
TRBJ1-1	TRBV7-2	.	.	CASFRGVNTEAFF	TGTGCCAGCTTTAGGGGGGTAAACACTGAAGCTTTCTTT
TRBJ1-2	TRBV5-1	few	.	CASSLDTQLNYGYTF	TGCGCCAGCAGCTTGGATACACAACTGAACTATGGCTACACCTTC
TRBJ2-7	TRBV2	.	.	CASSEALAYYEQYF	TGTGCCAGCAGTGAAGCGCTTGCCTACTACGAGCAGTACTTC
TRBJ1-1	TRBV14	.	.	CASSLAGFYTEAFF	TGTGCCAGCAGCCTAGCAGGGTTCTACACTGAAGCTTTCTTT
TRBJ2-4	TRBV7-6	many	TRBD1	CASSPFDRGRDIQYF	TGTGCCAGCAGCCCATTCGACAGGGGGCGGGACATTCAGTACTTC
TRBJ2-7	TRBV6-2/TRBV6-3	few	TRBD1	CASSDPGQGRSYEQYF	TGTGCCAGCAGTGACCCAGGACAGGGGCGATCCTACGAGCAGTACTTC
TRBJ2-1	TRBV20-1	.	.	CSARGGTFYNEQFF	TGCAGTGCTAGAGGGGGGACTTTCTACAATGAGCAGTTCTTC
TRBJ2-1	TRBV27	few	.	CASSLERSLSSYNEQFF	TGTGCCAGCAGTTTAGAGCGAAGCCTTAGCTCCTACAATGAGCAGTTCTTC
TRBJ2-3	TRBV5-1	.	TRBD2	CASSLAKLACGDTQYF	TGCGCCAGCAGCTTAGCAAAACTAGCGTGTGGAGATACGCAGTATTTT